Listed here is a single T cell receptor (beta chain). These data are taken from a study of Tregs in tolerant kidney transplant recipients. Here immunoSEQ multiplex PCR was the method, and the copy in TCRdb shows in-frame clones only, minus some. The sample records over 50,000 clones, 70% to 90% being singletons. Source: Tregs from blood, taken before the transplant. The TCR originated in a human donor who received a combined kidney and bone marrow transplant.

The CDR3 nucleotides are TGTGCCAGCAGCTTGGAGGGGAACTATGGCTACACCTTC. This gives the protein CASSLEGNYGYTF. The V call is TRBV7-9, the J call TRBJ1-2; perhaps TRBD1 as D (5 bases). The CDR3 loop spans 13 amino acids. Germline CDR1 SEHNR, CDR2 FQNEAQ (reference sequence). V lost 3 bases and J lost 2, with 7 bases in between.